The entry below describes one TCR beta chain. Its antigen is unknown. Some clones are missing from TCRdb's copy, which holds only in-frame ones; the method was immunoSEQ multiplex PCR. Of 1.5 million to 2.5 million clones in the sample, about 95% were seen once. Terminally differentiated effector memory CD45RA+ cells were excluded by CCR7 positive selection of CD45RO-negative cells. The sample comes from a study of shared clonotypes between healthy human individuals. Study-wide results and caveats: Naive subsets generally had larger estimated richness than memory subsets. The study drew on few donors, limiting represented genetic and exposure-history diversity.

Deletions cut 4 bases from V and 3 bases from J, with 7 bases between. Germline assignment: CDR1 SGHAT and CDR2 FQNNGV. The CDR3 runs 12 residues. The source of this sequence is a man aged 18 to 30 in good health. Sequenced input: naive CD8+ T cells sorted from blood. This chain links TRBV11-2 with TRBJ2-7; D unclear. The CDR3, as DNA: TGTGCCAGCAGCTGGCAAGACTACGAGCAGTACTTC. This sequence encodes CASSWQDYEQYF.